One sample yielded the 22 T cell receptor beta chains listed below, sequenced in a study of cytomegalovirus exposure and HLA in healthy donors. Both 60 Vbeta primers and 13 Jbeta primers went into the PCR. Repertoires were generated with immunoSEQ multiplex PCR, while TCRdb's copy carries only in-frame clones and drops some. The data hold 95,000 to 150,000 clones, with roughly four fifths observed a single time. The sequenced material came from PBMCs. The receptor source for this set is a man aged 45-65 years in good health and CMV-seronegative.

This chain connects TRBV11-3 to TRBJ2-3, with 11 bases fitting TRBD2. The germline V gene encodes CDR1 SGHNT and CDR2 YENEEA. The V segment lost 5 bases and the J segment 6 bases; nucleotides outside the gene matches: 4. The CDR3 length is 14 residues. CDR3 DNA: TGTGCCAGCAGCCGTAGCGGGGGGGATGATACGCAGTATTTT. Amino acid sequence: CASSRSGGDDTQYF.

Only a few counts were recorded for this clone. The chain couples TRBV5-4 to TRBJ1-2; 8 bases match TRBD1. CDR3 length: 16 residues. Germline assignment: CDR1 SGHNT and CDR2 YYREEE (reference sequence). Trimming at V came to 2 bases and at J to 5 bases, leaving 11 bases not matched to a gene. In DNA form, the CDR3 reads TGTGCCAGCAGCTTTTTAAGGACAGGGAGAGAGTATGGCTACACCTTC. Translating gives CASSFLRTGREYGYTF.

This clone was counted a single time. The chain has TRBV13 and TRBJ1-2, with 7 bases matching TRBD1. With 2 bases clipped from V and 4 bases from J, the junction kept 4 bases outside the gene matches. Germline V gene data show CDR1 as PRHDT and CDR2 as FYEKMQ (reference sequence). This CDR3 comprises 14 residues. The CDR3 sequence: CASSLRQGGYGYTF. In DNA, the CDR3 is TGTGCCAGCAGCTTAAGACAGGGTGGCTATGGCTACACCTTC.

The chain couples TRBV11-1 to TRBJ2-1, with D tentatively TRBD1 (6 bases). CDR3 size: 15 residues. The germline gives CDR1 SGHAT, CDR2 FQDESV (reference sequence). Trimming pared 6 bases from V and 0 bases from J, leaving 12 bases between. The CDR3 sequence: CASSPNRDSYNEQFF. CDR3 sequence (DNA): TGTGCCAGCAGTCCAAACAGGGACTCCTACAATGAGCAGTTCTTC.

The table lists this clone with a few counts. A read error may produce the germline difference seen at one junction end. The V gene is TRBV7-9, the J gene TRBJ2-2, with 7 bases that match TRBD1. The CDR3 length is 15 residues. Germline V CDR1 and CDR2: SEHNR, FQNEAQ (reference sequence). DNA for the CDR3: TGTTCCAGCAGCCCTAGACAGGGATACAACGGGGAGCTGTTTTTT. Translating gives CSSSPRQGYNGELFF.

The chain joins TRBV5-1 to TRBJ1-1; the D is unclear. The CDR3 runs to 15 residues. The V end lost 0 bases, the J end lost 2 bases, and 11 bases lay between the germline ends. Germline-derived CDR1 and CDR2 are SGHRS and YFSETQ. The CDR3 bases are TGCGCCAGCAGCTTGGTTCCAGGAGGTAACACTGAAGCTTTCTTT. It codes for CASSLVPGGNTEAFF.

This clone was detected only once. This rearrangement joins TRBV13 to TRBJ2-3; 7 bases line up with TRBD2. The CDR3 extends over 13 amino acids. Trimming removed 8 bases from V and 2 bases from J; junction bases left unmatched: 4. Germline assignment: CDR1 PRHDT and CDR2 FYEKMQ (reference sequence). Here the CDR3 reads CASSGGSTDTQYF. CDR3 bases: TGTGCCAGCTCCGGGGGGTCCACAGATACGCAGTATTTT.

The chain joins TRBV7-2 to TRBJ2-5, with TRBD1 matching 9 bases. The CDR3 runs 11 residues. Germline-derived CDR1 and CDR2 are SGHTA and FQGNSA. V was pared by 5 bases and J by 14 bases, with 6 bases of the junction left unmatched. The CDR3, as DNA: TGTGCCAGCAGCACACAGGGGGCGGAATACTTC. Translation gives CASSTQGAEYF.

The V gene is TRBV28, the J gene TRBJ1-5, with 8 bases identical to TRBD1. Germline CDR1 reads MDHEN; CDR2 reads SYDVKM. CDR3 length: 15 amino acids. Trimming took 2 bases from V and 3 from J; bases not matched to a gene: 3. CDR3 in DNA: TGTGCCAGCAGTTTAACAGGGGGGAACAATCAGCCCCAGCATTTT. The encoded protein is CASSLTGGNNQPQHF.

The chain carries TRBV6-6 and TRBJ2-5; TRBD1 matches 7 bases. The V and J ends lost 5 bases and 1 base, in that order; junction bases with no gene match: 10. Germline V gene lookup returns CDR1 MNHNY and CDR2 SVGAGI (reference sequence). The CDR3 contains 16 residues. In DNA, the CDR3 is TGTGCCAGCAGTCCTTACCGACAGGGCCCCCAAGAGACCCAGTACTTC. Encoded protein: CASSPYRQGPQETQYF.

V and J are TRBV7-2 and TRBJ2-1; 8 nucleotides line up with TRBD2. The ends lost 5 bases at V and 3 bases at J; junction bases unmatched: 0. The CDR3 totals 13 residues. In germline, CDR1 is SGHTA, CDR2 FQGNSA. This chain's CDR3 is CASSTSGYNEQFF. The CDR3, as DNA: TGTGCCAGCAGCACTAGCGGCTACAATGAGCAGTTCTTC.

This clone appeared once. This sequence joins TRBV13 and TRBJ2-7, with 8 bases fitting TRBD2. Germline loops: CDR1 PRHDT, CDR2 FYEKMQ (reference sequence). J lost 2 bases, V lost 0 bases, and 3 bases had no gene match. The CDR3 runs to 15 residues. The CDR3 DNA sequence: TGTGCCAGCAGCTTAGGCGGAGCGGGGGCCTACGAGCAGTACGTC. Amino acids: CASSLGGAGAYEQYV.

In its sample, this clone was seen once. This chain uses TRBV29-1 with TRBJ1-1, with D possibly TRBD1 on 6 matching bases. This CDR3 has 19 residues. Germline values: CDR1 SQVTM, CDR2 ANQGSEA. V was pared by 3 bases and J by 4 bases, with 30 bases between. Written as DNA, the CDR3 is TGCAGCGTTGATTGGCATTGGGGGGGGCCGCATCGTGAGGGCACTGAAGCTTTCTTT. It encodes CSVDWHWGGPHREGTEAFF.

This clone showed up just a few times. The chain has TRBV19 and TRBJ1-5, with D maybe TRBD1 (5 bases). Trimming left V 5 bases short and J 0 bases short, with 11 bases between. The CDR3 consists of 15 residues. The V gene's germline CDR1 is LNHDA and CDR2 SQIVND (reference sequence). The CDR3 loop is CASSPRTHSNQPQHF. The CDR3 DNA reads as TGTGCCAGTAGTCCCCGGACACATAGCAATCAGCCCCAGCATTTT.

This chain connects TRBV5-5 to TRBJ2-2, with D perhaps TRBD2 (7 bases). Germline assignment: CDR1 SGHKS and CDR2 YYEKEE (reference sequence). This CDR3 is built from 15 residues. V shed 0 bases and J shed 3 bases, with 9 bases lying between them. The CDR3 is CASSLVGGDTGELFF. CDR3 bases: TGTGCCAGCAGCTTGGTAGGGGGGGACACCGGGGAGCTGTTTTTT.

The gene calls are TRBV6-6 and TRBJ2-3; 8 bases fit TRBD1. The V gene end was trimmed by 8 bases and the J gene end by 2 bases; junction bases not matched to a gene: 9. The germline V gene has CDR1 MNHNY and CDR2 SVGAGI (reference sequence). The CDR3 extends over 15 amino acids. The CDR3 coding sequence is TGTGCCAGCGAGAGGTACAGGGGGGACACAGATACGCAGTATTTT. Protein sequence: CASERYRGDTDTQYF.

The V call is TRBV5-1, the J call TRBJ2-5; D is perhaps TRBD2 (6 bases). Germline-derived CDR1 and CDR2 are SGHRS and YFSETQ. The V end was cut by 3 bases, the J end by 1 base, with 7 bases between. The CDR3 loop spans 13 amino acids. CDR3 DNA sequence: TGCGCCAGCAGCTCCGGGGGCCAAGAGACCCAGTACTTC. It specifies CASSSGGQETQYF.

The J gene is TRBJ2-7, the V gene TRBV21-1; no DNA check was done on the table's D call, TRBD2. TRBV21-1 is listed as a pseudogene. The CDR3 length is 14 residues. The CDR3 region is CASTRRGWSYEQYF. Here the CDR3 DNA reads TGTGCCAGCACGAGGAGGGGATGGAGCTACGAGCAGTACTTC.

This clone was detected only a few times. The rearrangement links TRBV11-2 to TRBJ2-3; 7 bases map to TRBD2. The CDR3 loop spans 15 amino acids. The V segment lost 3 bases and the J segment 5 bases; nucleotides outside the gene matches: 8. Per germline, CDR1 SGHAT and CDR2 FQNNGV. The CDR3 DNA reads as TGTGCCAGCAGCTTTTCCAGCGGGGCGGTAGATACGCAGTATTTT. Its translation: CASSFSSGAVDTQYF.

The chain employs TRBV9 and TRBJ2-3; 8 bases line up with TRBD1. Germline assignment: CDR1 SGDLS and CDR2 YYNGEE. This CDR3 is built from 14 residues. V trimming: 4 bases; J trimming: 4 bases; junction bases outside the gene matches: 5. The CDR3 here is CASSPPGGPDTQYF. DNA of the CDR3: TGTGCCAGCAGCCCCCCAGGGGGCCCAGATACGCAGTATTTT.

For the CDR3, the DNA is TGTGCCAGCAGCCGCTCCAGCGGCGGTAAACTGTTTTTT. It yields the protein CASSRSSGGKLFF. The rearrangement joins TRBV6-6 to TRBJ1-4; D ambiguous. CDR1 MNHNY and CDR2 SVGAGI come from the germline V gene (reference sequence). The CDR3 runs 13 residues. V was clipped by 6 bases and J by 11 bases, with 16 bases between them.

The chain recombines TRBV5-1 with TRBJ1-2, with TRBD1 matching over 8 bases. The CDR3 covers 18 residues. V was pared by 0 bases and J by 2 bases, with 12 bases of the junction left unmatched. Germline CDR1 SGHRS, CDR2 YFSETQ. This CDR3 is CASSLEMAAGGANYGYTF. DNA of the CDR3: TGCGCCAGCAGCTTGGAGATGGCCGCAGGGGGCGCAAACTATGGCTACACCTTC.